This section outlines one T cell receptor (beta chain) sequence together with its context. As yet, its antigen is unknown. The data stem from a study of cytomegalovirus exposure and HLA in healthy donors. Overall study: A preliminary data release comprised tens of millions of unique TCRs obtained from HLA-typed donors.

PCR was performed using 60 Vbeta and 13 Jbeta primers. TCRdb's table, derived via immunoSEQ multiplex PCR, lists solely in-frame clones and lacks some. The data contain roughly 180,000 clones, about 79% of them singletons. Study-wide points: Among TCR beta chains, those listed as cytomegalovirus-associated numbered about 150. Serostatus for CMV was the only available immune exposure information. V segments that were indistinguishable, TRBV6-2 and TRBV6-3 among them, were omitted from analysis.

Germline assignment: CDR1 SGHRS and CDR2 YFSETQ. Between the trimmed V and J ends, which lost 4 bases and 4 bases, there was a span of 10 bases. The CDR3 loop spans 13 amino acids. The chain joins TRBV5-1 to TRBJ2-3, with D possibly matching TRBD2 (5 bases). The sequenced sample consisted of PBMCs. The receptor's source is a girl aged 2 to 10 in good health and CMV-seropositive. The CDR3 sequence is CASSTSSSDTQYF. For the CDR3, the DNA is TGCGCCAGCAGCACATCTAGCTCAGATACGCAGTATTTT.